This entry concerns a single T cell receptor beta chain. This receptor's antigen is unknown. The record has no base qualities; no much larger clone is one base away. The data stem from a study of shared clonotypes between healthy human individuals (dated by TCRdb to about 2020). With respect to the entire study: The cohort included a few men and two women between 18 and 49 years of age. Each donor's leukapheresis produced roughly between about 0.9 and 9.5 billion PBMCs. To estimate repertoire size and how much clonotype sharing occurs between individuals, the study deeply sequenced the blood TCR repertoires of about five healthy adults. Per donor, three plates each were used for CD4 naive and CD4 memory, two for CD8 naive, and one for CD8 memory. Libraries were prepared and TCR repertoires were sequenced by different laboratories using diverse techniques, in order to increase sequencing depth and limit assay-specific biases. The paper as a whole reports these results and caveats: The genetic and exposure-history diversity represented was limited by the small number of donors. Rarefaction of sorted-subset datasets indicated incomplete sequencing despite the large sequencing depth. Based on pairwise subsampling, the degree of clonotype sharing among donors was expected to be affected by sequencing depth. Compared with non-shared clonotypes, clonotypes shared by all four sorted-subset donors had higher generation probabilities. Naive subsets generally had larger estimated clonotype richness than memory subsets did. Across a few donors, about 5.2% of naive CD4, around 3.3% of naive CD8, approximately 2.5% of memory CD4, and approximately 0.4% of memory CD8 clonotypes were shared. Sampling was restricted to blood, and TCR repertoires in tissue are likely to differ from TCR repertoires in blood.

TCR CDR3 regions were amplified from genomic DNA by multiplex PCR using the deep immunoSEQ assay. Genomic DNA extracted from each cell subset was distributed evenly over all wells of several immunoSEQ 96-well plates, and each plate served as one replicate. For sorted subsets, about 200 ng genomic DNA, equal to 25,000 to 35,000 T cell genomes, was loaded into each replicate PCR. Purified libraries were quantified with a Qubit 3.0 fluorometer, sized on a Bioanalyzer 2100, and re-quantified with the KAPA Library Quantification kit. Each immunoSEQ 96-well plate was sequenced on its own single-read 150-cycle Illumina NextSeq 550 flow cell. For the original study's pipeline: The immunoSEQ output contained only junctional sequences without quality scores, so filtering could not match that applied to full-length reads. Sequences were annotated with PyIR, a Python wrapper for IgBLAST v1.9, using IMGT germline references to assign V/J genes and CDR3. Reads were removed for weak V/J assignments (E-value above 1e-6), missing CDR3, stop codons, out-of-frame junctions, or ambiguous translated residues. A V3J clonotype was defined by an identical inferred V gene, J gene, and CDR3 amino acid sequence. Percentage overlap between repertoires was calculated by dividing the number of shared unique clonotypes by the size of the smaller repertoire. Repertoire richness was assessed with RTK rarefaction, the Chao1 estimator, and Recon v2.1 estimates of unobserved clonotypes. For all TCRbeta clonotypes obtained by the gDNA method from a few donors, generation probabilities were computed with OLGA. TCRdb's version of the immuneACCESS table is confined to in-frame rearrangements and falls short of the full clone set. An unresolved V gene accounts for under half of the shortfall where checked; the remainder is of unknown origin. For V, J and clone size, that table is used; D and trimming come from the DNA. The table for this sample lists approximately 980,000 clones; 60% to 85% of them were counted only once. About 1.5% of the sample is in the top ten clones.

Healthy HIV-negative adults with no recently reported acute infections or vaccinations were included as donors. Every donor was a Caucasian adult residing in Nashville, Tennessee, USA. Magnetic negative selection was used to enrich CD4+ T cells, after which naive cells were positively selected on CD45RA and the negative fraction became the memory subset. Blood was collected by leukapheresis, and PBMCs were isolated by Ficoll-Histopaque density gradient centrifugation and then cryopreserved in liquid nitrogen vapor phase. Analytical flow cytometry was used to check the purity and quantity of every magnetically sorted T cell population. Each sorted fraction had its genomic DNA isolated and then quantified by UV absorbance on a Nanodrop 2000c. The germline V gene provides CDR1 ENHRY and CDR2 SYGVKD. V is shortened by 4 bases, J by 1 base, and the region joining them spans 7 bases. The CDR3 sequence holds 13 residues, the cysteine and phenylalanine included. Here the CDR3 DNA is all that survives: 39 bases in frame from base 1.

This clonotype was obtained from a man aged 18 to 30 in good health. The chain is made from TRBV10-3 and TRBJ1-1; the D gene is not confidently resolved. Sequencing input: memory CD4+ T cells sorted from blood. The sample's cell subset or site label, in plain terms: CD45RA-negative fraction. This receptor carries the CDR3 CAISVDQNTEAFF. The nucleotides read TGTGCCATCAGTGTGGACCAGAACACTGAAGCTTTCTTT.